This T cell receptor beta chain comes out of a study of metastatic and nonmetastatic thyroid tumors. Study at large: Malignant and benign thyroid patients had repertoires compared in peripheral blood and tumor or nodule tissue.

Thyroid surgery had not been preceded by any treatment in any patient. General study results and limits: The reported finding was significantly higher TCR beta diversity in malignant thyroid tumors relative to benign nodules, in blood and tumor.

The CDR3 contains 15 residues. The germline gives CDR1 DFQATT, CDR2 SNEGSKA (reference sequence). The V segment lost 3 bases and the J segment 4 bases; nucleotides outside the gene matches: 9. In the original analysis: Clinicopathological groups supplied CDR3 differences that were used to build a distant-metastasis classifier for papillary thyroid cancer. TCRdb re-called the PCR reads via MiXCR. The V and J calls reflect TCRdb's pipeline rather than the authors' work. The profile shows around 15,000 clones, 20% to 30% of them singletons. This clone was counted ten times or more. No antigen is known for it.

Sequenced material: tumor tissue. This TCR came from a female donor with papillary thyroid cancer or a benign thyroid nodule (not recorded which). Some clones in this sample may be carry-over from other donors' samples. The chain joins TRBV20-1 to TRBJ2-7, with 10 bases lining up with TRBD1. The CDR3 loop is CSASSPGQGGYEQYF. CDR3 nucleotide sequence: TGCAGTGCTAGTTCCCCCGGACAGGGGGGATACGAGCAGTACTTC.